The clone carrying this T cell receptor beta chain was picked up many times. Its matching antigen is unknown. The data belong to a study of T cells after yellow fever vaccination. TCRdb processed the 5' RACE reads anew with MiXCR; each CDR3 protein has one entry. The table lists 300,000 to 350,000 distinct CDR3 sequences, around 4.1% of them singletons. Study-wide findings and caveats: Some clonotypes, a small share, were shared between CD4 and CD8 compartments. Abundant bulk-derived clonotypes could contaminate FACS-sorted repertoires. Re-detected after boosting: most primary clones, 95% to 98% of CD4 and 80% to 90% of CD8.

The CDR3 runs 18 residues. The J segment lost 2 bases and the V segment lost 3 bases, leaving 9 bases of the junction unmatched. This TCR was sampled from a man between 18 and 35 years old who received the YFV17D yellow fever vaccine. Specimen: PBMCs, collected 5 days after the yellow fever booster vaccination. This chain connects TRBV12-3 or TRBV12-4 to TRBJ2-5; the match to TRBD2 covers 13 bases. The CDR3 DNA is TGTGCCAGCAGTTTGAGACTAGCGGGGGGTAGAAATCAAGAGACCCAGTACTTC. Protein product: CASSLRLAGGRNQETQYF.